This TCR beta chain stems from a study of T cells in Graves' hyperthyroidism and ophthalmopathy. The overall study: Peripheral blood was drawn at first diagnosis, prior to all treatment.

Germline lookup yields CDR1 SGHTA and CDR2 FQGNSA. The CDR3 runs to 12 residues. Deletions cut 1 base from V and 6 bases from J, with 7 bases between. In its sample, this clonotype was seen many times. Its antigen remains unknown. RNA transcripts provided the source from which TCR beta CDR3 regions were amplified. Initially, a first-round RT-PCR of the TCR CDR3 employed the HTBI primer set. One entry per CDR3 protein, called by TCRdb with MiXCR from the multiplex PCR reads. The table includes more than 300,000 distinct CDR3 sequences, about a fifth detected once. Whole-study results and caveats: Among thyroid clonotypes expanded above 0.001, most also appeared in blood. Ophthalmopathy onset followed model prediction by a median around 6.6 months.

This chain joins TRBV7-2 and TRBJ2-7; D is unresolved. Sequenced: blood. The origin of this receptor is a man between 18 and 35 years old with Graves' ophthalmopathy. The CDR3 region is CASSLDWGEQYF. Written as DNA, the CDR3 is TGTGCCAGCAGCTTAGATTGGGGCGAGCAGTACTTC.